The rows below give T cell receptor beta chains drawn from one sample of a study of blood T cell repertoires in COVID-19. Libraries were prepared by immunoSEQ multiplex PCR; TCRdb keeps only in-frame clonotypes and omits some of them. The profile covers fewer than 250,000 clones, with approximately 87% appearing a single time and roughly 2.4% taken by the ten largest. The sample consisted of peripheral blood. The receptors derive from a woman between 50 and 59 years old with acute or convalescent COVID-19. The CDR3 runs from the conserved cysteine through the conserved F or W. The order of the fields is D gene, J gene, clone size, V gene, CDR3 DNA, CDR3 protein. D genes are given only for firm matches. A row's size may be missing; if present it is once, few, many or a size class.

D gene: TRBD2
J gene: TRBJ2-5
clone size: once
V gene: TRBV2
CDR3 DNA: TGTGCCAGCAGTCGGACTAGCGGGGGGGGTAGAGAGACCCAGTACTTC
CDR3 protein: CASSRTSGGGRETQYF

D gene: TRBD1
J gene: TRBJ1-2
clone size: few
V gene: TRBV7-2
CDR3 DNA: TGTGCCAGCAGCTTAGAGGGGGCTGCCTATGGCTACACCTTC
CDR3 protein: CASSLEGAAYGYTF

D gene: TRBD1
J gene: TRBJ1-3
clone size: .
V gene: TRBV9
CDR3 DNA: TGTGCCAGCAGCTTCGGACAGGGGGCGGAAGGAAACACCATATATTTT
CDR3 protein: CASSFGQGAEGNTIYF

D gene: TRBD1
J gene: TRBJ2-1
clone size: .
V gene: TRBV7-2
CDR3 DNA: TGTGCCAGCAGCCCTAACCTACAGGGGGACAATGAGCAGTTCTTC
CDR3 protein: CASSPNLQGDNEQFF

D gene: TRBD1
J gene: TRBJ1-4
clone size: .
V gene: TRBV5-5
CDR3 DNA: TGTGCCAGCAGCCCCTGGGGACAGGGGGCTGCTAATGAAAAACTGTTTTTT
CDR3 protein: CASSPWGQGAANEKLFF

D gene: TRBD1
J gene: TRBJ1-2
clone size: .
V gene: TRBV2
CDR3 DNA: TGTGCCAGCAGAGCAACCGGGACAGGCGATCCTAACTATGGCTACACCTTC
CDR3 protein: CASRATGTGDPNYGYTF

D gene: .
J gene: TRBJ2-2
clone size: few
V gene: TRBV30
CDR3 DNA: TGTGCCTGGAGAGCAGGTACCGGGGAGCTGTTTTTT
CDR3 protein: CAWRAGTGELFF

D gene: TRBD1
J gene: TRBJ1-2
clone size: .
V gene: TRBV11-3
CDR3 DNA: TGTGCCAGCAGCTTCTCAACAGGGGTTCCGGATGGCTACACCTTC
CDR3 protein: CASSFSTGVPDGYTF

D gene: TRBD1
J gene: TRBJ1-1
clone size: few
V gene: TRBV5-4
CDR3 DNA: TGTGCCAGCAGACTGGGGACAGCTGAAGCTTTCTTT
CDR3 protein: CASRLGTAEAFF

D gene: TRBD1
J gene: TRBJ2-7
clone size: once
V gene: TRBV3-1/TRBV3-2
CDR3 DNA: TGTGCCAGCAGCCAAGACGAGGACAGGATTTACGAGCAGTACTTC
CDR3 protein: CASSQDEDRIYEQYF

D gene: TRBD1
J gene: TRBJ1-1
clone size: .
V gene: TRBV6-5
CDR3 DNA: TGTGCCGGGAATCGACAGGGAGACACTGAAGCTTTCTTT
CDR3 protein: CAGNRQGDTEAFF

D gene: .
J gene: TRBJ2-5
clone size: .
V gene: TRBV3-1/TRBV3-2
CDR3 DNA: TGTGCCAGCAGCCGCTACGGACCCGCGGGGCCAGAGACCCAGTACTTC
CDR3 protein: CASSRYGPAGPETQYF

D gene: TRBD1
J gene: TRBJ1-6
clone size: once
V gene: TRBV5-1
CDR3 DNA: TGCGCCAGCAGCTTGGCCCCAGGGGGCGATAATTCACCCCTCCACTTT
CDR3 protein: CASSLAPGGDNSPLHF

D gene: .
J gene: TRBJ1-6
clone size: .
V gene: TRBV21-1
CDR3 DNA: TGTGCCAGCAGCAATGCTACAGGTCCCCGATATAATTCACCCCTCCACTTT
CDR3 protein: CASSNATGPRYNSPLHF

D gene: .
J gene: TRBJ2-6
clone size: .
V gene: TRBV6-2/TRBV6-3
CDR3 DNA: TGTGCCAGCAGTACCAGGGAATCTGGGGCCAACGTCCTGACTTTC
CDR3 protein: CASSTRESGANVLTF

D gene: TRBD1
J gene: TRBJ1-1
clone size: once
V gene: TRBV10-3
CDR3 DNA: TGTGCCATCAGCCCGGGACAGGGGGAGGCTTTCTTT
CDR3 protein: CAISPGQGEAFF

D gene: TRBD1
J gene: TRBJ2-3
clone size: .
V gene: TRBV24-1
CDR3 DNA: TGTGCCACCAGTGATCCCGGGACAGGGGGCTCTAAAGATACGCAGTATTTT
CDR3 protein: CATSDPGTGGSKDTQYF

D gene: TRBD2
J gene: TRBJ2-7
clone size: .
V gene: TRBV4-3
CDR3 DNA: TGCGCCAGCAGCCTCGGAACTAGCGGGGTCTACGAGCAGTACTTC
CDR3 protein: CASSLGTSGVYEQYF

D gene: .
J gene: TRBJ2-3
clone size: .
V gene: TRBV5-5
CDR3 DNA: TGTGCCAGCAGCAGTGGGGGGACAGATACGCAGTATTTT
CDR3 protein: CASSSGGTDTQYF

D gene: .
J gene: TRBJ2-3
clone size: few
V gene: TRBV28
CDR3 DNA: TGTGCCAGCAGTTTGTCTTTTAGTACGCAGTATTTT
CDR3 protein: CASSLSFSTQYF

D gene: TRBD2
J gene: TRBJ2-2
clone size: .
V gene: TRBV5-4
CDR3 DNA: TGTGCCAGCAGCGGGGGACTAGAGTCCGGGGAGCTGTTTTTT
CDR3 protein: CASSGGLESGELFF

D gene: .
J gene: TRBJ1-3
clone size: .
V gene: TRBV19
CDR3 DNA: TGTGCCTCGGACGGGGTCGGAAACACCATATATTTT
CDR3 protein: CASDGVGNTIYF

D gene: .
J gene: TRBJ1-1
clone size: .
V gene: TRBV4-1
CDR3 DNA: TGCGCCAGCAGCCAAGATCACGGGATGAACACTGAAGCTTTCTTT
CDR3 protein: CASSQDHGMNTEAFF

D gene: TRBD2
J gene: TRBJ2-5
clone size: .
V gene: TRBV29-1
CDR3 DNA: TGCAGCGTTGAAGACCCGGTTATAGCGGGAGTACAAGAGACCCAGTACTTC
CDR3 protein: CSVEDPVIAGVQETQYF

D gene: TRBD1
J gene: TRBJ1-2
clone size: .
V gene: TRBV6-2/TRBV6-3
CDR3 DNA: TGTGCCAGCAGTTTTTCCCCCGGGACAGGGGGAAGCTACACCTTC
CDR3 protein: CASSFSPGTGGSYTF

D gene: .
J gene: TRBJ2-2
clone size: .
V gene: TRBV5-1
CDR3 DNA: TGCGCCAGCGGGACTGGGAACACCGGGGAGCTGTTTTTT
CDR3 protein: CASGTGNTGELFF

D gene: .
J gene: TRBJ2-4
clone size: .
V gene: TRBV3-1/TRBV3-2
CDR3 DNA: TGTGCCAGCAGCTACCACAGGCTCCTAGCCAAAAACATTCAGTACTTC
CDR3 protein: CASSYHRLLAKNIQYF

D gene: .
J gene: TRBJ1-4
clone size: .
V gene: TRBV20-1
CDR3 DNA: TGCAGTGCTAGGGGCCTCTCTAAACTGTTTTTT
CDR3 protein: CSARGLSKLFF

D gene: TRBD1
J gene: TRBJ1-6
clone size: .
V gene: TRBV6-5
CDR3 DNA: TGTGCCAGCAGTTACTCGTCAGGGGGCGACAGTTCACCCCTCCACTTT
CDR3 protein: CASSYSSGGDSSPLHF

D gene: .
J gene: TRBJ2-1
clone size: .
V gene: TRBV7-9
CDR3 DNA: TGTGCCAGCAGCCCCGGGACTGAGGGGCCCCTCGAGCAGTTCTTC
CDR3 protein: CASSPGTEGPLEQFF

D gene: TRBD2
J gene: TRBJ2-1
clone size: .
V gene: TRBV18
CDR3 DNA: TGTGCCAGCTCACCGGACGGACTAGCGGGAGGGAATGAGCAGTTCTTC
CDR3 protein: CASSPDGLAGGNEQFF

D gene: TRBD1
J gene: TRBJ2-2
clone size: .
V gene: TRBV7-2
CDR3 DNA: TGTGCCGGCAAAAGGGCCGGGACAGTGAACACCGGGGAGCTGTTTTTT
CDR3 protein: CAGKRAGTVNTGELFF

D gene: .
J gene: TRBJ2-7
clone size: .
V gene: TRBV30
CDR3 DNA: TGTGCCTGGGGTACCTACTACGAGCAGTACTTC
CDR3 protein: CAWGTYYEQYF

D gene: .
J gene: TRBJ2-7
clone size: .
V gene: TRBV2
CDR3 DNA: TGTGCCAGCAGTGAACAGTCCGGGGAGCAGTACTTC
CDR3 protein: CASSEQSGEQYF

D gene: .
J gene: TRBJ2-3
clone size: .
V gene: TRBV27
CDR3 DNA: TGTGCCAGCAGTTTGGAGCGGGCCACAGATACGCAGTATTTT
CDR3 protein: CASSLERATDTQYF

D gene: TRBD1
J gene: TRBJ1-6
clone size: .
V gene: TRBV14
CDR3 DNA: TGTGCCAGCAGCCGGACAGGGACCAATTCACCCCTCCACTTT
CDR3 protein: CASSRTGTNSPLHF

D gene: .
J gene: TRBJ2-7
clone size: .
V gene: TRBV7-2
CDR3 DNA: TGTGCCAGCAGCTTAGCAGTATTTGACAACGAGCAGTACTTC
CDR3 protein: CASSLAVFDNEQYF

D gene: .
J gene: TRBJ1-1
clone size: .
V gene: TRBV11-2
CDR3 DNA: TGTGCCAGCAGCTTACAGGAGAACACTGAAGCTTTCTTT
CDR3 protein: CASSLQENTEAFF

D gene: .
J gene: TRBJ1-2
clone size: .
V gene: TRBV12-3/TRBV12-4
CDR3 DNA: TGTGCCAGCAGCTTGGACAGCTCGTATGGCTACACCTTC
CDR3 protein: CASSLDSSYGYTF